Each of the 15 T cell receptor beta chains below was sequenced from the same sample in a study of T cell changes during pregnancy in multiple sclerosis. The assay was immunoSEQ multiplex PCR, and TCRdb's table has in-frame clones only and misses some. The sample carries approximately 40,000 clones, roughly 92% recorded once. The specimen was CD4+ T cells from peripheral blood mononuclear cells, collected in the third trimester of pregnancy. The origin of the receptors is a female donor with multiple sclerosis, enrolled in a pregnancy study.

The chain has TRBV6-5 and TRBJ2-1; D is unresolved. Trimming pared 1 base from V and 6 bases from J, leaving 16 bases between. This CDR3 has 16 residues. The germline CDR1 and CDR2 sequences are MNHEY and SVGAGI. The CDR3 loop reads CASSYYRVPDGNEQFF. DNA of the CDR3: TGTGCCAGCAGTTACTACAGAGTCCCCGATGGCAATGAGCAGTTCTTC.

This clone was seen just once. The chain uses TRBV11-2 and TRBJ2-7, with 10 bases lining up with TRBD1. The CDR3 covers 16 residues. The V gene's germline CDR1 is SGHAT and CDR2 FQNNGV. V shed 5 bases, J shed 3 bases, and the junction held 10 bases outside the gene matches. CDR3 coding DNA: TGTGCCAGCAGCCTCAAACCGGGACAGGGGATCTACGAGCAGTACTTC. It encodes CASSLKPGQGIYEQYF.

This chain links TRBV19 with TRBJ2-3; 9 bases are a match to TRBD1. The CDR3 has 15 residues. The V gene's germline CDR1 is LNHDA and CDR2 SQIVND (reference sequence). V lost 7 bases to trimming and J lost 2 bases; unmatched junction nucleotides: 7. DNA for the CDR3: TGTGCCAGTACCCCGGGACAGGGACTCACAGATACGCAGTATTTT. Its translation is CASTPGQGLTDTQYF.

The DNA for the CDR3 is TGTGCCAGCAGCTCGGACAGGGTAACCTACGAGCAGTACTTC. Its translation: CASSSDRVTYEQYF. The rearrangement joins TRBV6-5 to TRBJ2-7; 8 bases map to TRBD1. The V segment lost 6 bases and the J segment 2 bases; nucleotides outside the gene matches: 6. Germline V CDR1 and CDR2: MNHEY, SVGAGI. The CDR3 has 14 residues.

This chain uses TRBV7-9 with TRBJ2-3; 12 bases line up with TRBD2. The germline gives CDR1 SEHNR, CDR2 FQNEAQ (reference sequence). This CDR3 region has 19 residues. J was trimmed by 0 bases and V by 6 bases; bases with no gene match: 13. The CDR3 nucleotides are TGTGCCAGCAGTCCCATCCCAACTAGCGGGAGGACTAGCACAGATACGCAGTATTTT. Residues: CASSPIPTSGRTSTDTQYF.

This rearrangement joins TRBV2 to TRBJ2-7; no definite D call. V shed 5 bases and J shed 4 bases, with 6 bases lying between them. Germline CDR1 SNHLY, CDR2 FYNNEI. The CDR3 contains 11 residues. CDR3: CASSLVYEQYF. CDR3 DNA: TGTGCCAGCAGTCTCGTGTACGAGCAGTACTTC. The full variable domain, with the rest looked up from reference TRBV2 and TRBJ2-7, is EPEVTQTPSHQVTQMGQEVILRCVPISNHLYFYWYRQILGQKVEFLVSFYNNEISEKSEIFDDQFSVERPDGSNFTLKIRSTKLEDSAMYFCASSLVYEQYFGPGTRLTVT.

The chain combines TRBV28 with TRBJ2-3; TRBD2 matches at 16 bases. With V trimmed by 5 bases and J by 5 bases, 10 bases remained unmatched. The germline gives CDR1 MDHEN, CDR2 SYDVKM. This CDR3 is built from 18 residues. CDR3 residues: CASSLAGTSGRAGDTQYF. CDR3 in DNA: TGTGCCAGCAGTCTCGCCGGGACTAGCGGGAGGGCTGGAGATACGCAGTATTTT.

The gene calls are TRBV25-1 and TRBJ2-7, with 7 bases matching TRBD1. The CDR3 totals 16 residues. CDR1 MGHDK and CDR2 SYGVNS come from the germline V gene. The J segment lost 5 bases and the V segment lost 6 bases, leaving 16 bases of the junction unmatched. The chain's CDR3 is CASSERVGRGIHEQYF. The CDR3 coding sequence is TGTGCCAGCAGCGAAAGGGTGGGCAGGGGGATCCACGAGCAGTACTTC.

The CDR3 protein is CASTRGPIRVSYNEQFF. For the CDR3, the DNA is TGTGCCAGCACCCGAGGGCCTATTCGGGTCTCCTACAATGAGCAGTTCTTC. V and J are TRBV11-3 and TRBJ2-1, with D perhaps matching TRBD2 (5 bases). The germline CDR1 and CDR2 sequences are SGHNT and YENEEA. The length of the CDR3 is 17 residues. Trimming removed 7 bases from V and 0 bases from J, with 19 bases in between.

This rearrangement joins TRBV15 to TRBJ2-1; D ambiguous. Between the trimmed V and J ends, which lost 5 bases and 5 bases, there was a span of 16 bases. The CDR3 sequence is 15 residues long. Per germline, CDR1 LNHNV and CDR2 YYDKDF (reference sequence). The CDR3 DNA sequence: TGTGCCACCAGCTCAGACCCTGGCCGGGACAATGAGCAGTTCTTC. It translates to CATSSDPGRDNEQFF.

The rearrangement joins TRBV19 to TRBJ2-3, with TRBD2 identical over 9 bases. The CDR3 runs 14 residues. Germline assignment: CDR1 LNHDA and CDR2 SQIVND (reference sequence). J gave up 3 bases and V 8 bases, and 6 bases lay outside the gene matches. The CDR3, as DNA: TGTGCCAGTTATAGCGGGAGCGGTACAGATACGCAGTATTTT. This codes for CASYSGSGTDTQYF.

The chain links TRBV25-1 to TRBJ1-5, with D possibly being TRBD1 (5 bases). The CDR3 has 13 residues. Trimming stripped 3 bases from V and 6 bases from J, with 9 bases between. Germline CDR1 MGHDK, CDR2 SYGVNS. CDR3 in DNA: TGTGCCAGCAGTGAGTTCGGGGGTCAGCCCCAGCATTTT. It codes for CASSEFGGQPQHF.

The chain carries TRBV9 and TRBJ2-1; 9 nucleotides line up with TRBD2. The CDR3 extends over 15 amino acids. J lost 6 bases, V lost 0 bases, and 4 bases had no gene match. The V gene's germline CDR1 is SGDLS and CDR2 YYNGEE. The CDR3 loop reads CASSVVAGVGNEQFF. The CDR3, as DNA: TGTGCCAGCAGCGTAGTAGCGGGAGTGGGCAATGAGCAGTTCTTC.

The chain carries TRBV10-3 and TRBJ2-3; TRBD2 might be the D (6 bases). CDR1 and CDR2 from the germline V gene are ENHRY and SYGVKD. This CDR3 is 13 amino acids long. V was trimmed by 6 bases and J by 5 bases, leaving 12 bases between them. The CDR3 loop reads CAIRITGVDTQYF. CDR3 nucleotides: TGTGCCATCAGAATAACGGGAGTAGATACGCAGTATTTT.

The rearrangement uses TRBV19 and TRBJ1-5; perhaps TRBD1 as D (6 bases). Germline V gene sequence: CDR1 LNHDA, CDR2 SQIVND (reference sequence). The V end lost 7 bases, the J end lost 7 bases, and 14 bases lay between the germline ends. This CDR3 has 13 residues. The CDR3 DNA follows: TGTGCCAGTAAGGGTCAGGGGTACCAGCCCCAGCATTTT. Protein product: CASKGQGYQPQHF.